Included here is one TCR beta chain sequence, with context. Antigen unknown. Regarding treatment: some 19 received Ad26.COV2.S at low or high dose, single or two shots; about five received placebo; per-sample allocation not given. Collection of the samples took place on day 63 after the first injection of vaccine or placebo. Sequenced by immunoSEQ multiplex PCR; TCRdb stores in-frame clones only, minus some. The sample lists 360,000 or so clones; roughly 84% were seen once. These data originate in a study of Ad26.COV2.S vaccination and SARS-CoV-2 variants. In the study overall: Ad26.COV2.S was injected intramuscularly once or twice, 56 days apart. Study-wide points: Spike-specific responses of CD8+ and CD4+ T cells were reported to display substantial breadth after vaccination.

This receptor was identified in a person between 18 and 65 years old who received the Ad26.COV2.S COVID-19 vaccine or a placebo. Material: peripheral blood, obtained in a trial of Ad26.COV2.S vaccine versus placebo.

The CDR3: CASSTWDRGSTNEKLFF. CDR3 in DNA: TGTGCCAGCAGTACATGGGACAGGGGCTCTACTAATGAAAAACTGTTTTTT. The chain recombines TRBV6-2 or TRBV6-3 with TRBJ1-4, with 10 bases fitting TRBD1. The V gene end was trimmed by 5 bases and the J gene end by 2 bases; junction bases not matched to a gene: 8. Germline-derived CDR1 and CDR2 are MNHEY and SVGEGT. The CDR3 runs 17 residues.